Below, one TCR beta chain is given with its context. Antigen: not known. This record belongs to a study of OX40 agonist ivuxolimab in advanced cancers. General study findings and limits: Clonal expansion by week 6 occurred in CD4+ and CD8+ blood T cells (at 0.1 to 3.0 mg/kg).

Libraries were prepared by immunoSEQ multiplex PCR; TCRdb keeps only in-frame clonotypes and omits some of them. The repertoire holds about 94,000 clones, with about nine tenths as singletons. Trimming took 3 bases from V and 5 from J; bases not matched to a gene: 9. Looked up from germline, CDR1 is SGHDT and CDR2 is YYEEEE. This CDR3 comprises 15 residues. The rearrangement links TRBV5-6 to TRBJ2-5; 8 bases agree with TRBD1. This sample comprised CD4+ or CD8+ T cells sorted from blood, obtained in a trial of the OX40 agonist ivuxolimab. The origin of this receptor is an adult with an advanced solid tumor such as melanoma, head and neck, liver or kidney cancer. CDR3 sequence: CASSSTQGAWETQYF. The DNA for the CDR3 is TGTGCCAGCAGCTCAACCCAGGGGGCCTGGGAGACCCAGTACTTC.